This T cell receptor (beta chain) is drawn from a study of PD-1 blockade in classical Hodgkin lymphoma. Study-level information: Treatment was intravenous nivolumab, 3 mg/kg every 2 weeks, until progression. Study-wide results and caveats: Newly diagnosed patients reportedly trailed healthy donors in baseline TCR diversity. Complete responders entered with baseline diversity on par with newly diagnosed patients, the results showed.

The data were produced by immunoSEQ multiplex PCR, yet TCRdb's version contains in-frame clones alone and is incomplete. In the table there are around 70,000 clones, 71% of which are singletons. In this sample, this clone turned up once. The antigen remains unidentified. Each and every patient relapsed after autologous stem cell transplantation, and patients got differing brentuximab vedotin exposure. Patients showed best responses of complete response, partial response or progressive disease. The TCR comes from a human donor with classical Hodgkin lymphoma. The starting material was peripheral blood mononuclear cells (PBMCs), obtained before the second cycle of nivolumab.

This CDR3 is CASSSTDGGYGYTF. The CDR3 bases are TGTGCCAGTAGTTCGACCGACGGTGGCTATGGCTACACCTTC. This rearrangement joins TRBV19 to TRBJ1-2; no reliable D call. V lost 5 bases and J lost 4, with 14 bases in between. Germline CDR1 and CDR2: LNHDA and SQIVND (reference sequence). This CDR3 has 14 residues.